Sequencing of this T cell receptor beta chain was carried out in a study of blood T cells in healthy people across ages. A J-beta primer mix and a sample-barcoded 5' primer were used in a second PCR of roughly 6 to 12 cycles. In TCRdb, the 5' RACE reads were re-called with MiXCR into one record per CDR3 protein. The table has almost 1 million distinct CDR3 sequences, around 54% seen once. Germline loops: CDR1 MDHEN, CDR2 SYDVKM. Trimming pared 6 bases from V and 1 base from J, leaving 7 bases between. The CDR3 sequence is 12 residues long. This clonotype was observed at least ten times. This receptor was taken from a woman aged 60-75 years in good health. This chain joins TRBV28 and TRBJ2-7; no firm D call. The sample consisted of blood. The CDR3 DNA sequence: TGTGCCAGCAGCTTTTCTTCCTACGAGCAGTACTTC. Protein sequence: CASSFSSYEQYF. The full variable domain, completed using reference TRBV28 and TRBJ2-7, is DVKVTQSSRYLVKRTGEKVFLECVQDMDHENMFWYRQDPGLGLRLIYFSYDVKMKEKGDIPEGYSVSREKKERFSLILESASTNQTSMYLCASSFSSYEQYFGPGTRLTVT.